The source of this TCR beta chain is a study of blood T cells in healthy people across ages. General study findings and limits: Relative to aged donors, long-lived donors carried more naive CD4+ cells and displayed higher diversity. Correlation between TCR beta diversity and naive T cell percentage was strong. One million T cells yielded diversity estimates that were considered underestimates.

Primers used in a second PCR of about 7 to 11 cycles were a sample-barcoded 5' primer and a J-beta primer mix. All samples yielded 2.5 million or more CDR3-containing paired-end reads. One entry per CDR3 protein results from TCRdb running MiXCR on the 5' RACE reads. The sample consists of 650,000 or so distinct CDR3 sequences, 45% to 60% of them appearing once. The CDR3 contains 14 residues. Germline CDR1 and CDR2: LGHNA and YNFKEQ. In the case of this clonotype: As yet, its antigen is unknown. The junction departs from the called germline gene at one end, perhaps through a read error.

This chain joins TRBV4-2 and TRBJ2-3, with D perhaps given as TRBD1 or TRBD2 (6 bases each). This receptor was obtained from a woman older than 75 in good health. Sequencing input: blood. CDR3: CTSSQEGGRDTQYF. The CDR3 nucleotides are TGTACCAGCAGCCAAGAAGGGGGGCGAGATACGCAGTATTTT.